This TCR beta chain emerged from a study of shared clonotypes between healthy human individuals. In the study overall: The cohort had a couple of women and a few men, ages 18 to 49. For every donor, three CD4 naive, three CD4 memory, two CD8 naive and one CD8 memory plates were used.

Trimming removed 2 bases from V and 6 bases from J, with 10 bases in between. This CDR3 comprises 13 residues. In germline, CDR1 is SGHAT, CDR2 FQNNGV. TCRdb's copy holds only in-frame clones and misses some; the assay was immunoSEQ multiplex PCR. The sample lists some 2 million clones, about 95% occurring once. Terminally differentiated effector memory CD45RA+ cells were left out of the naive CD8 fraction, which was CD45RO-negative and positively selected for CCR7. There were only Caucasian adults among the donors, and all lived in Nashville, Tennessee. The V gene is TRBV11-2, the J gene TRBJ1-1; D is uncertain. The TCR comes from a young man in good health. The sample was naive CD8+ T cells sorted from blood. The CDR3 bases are TGTGCCAGCAGCTTATCTCCGTCCTCTGAAGCTTTCTTT. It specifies CASSLSPSSEAFF. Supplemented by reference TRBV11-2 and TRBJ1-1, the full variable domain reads EAGVAQSPRYKIIEKRQSVAFWCNPISGHATLYWYQQILGQGPKLLIQFQNNGVVDDSQLPKDRFSAERLKGVDSTLKIQPAKLEDSAVYLCASSLSPSSEAFFGQGTRLTVV.